This T cell receptor beta chain was sequenced during a study of low-dose radiotherapy and immunotherapy resistance in tumors. CDR3 length equals 15 residues. The germline CDR1 and CDR2 sequences are MDHEN and SYDVKM. The V end lost 2 bases, the J end lost 1 base, and 9 bases lay between the germline ends. This clonotype was recorded many times. A constant-region primer paired with the V-primer adapter amplified TCRs over approximately 20 PCR cycles. One entry per CDR3 protein, called by TCRdb with MiXCR from the reads. This sample has roughly 52,000 distinct CDR3 sequences, with 33% found just once. Stated time point: after trial treatment. The sample's treatment: LDRT plus nivolumab, ipilimumab, low-dose cyclophosphamide and aspirin (RACIN trial).

The source of this sequence is a male donor with rectosigmoid adenocarcinoma. The sample consisted of PBMCs, taken after low-dose radiotherapy plus immunotherapy. The chain is built from TRBV28 and TRBJ1-5; D is undetermined. The CDR3 sequence is CASSLVLGSNQPQHF. CDR3 DNA: TGTGCCAGCAGTTTAGTATTGGGAAGCAATCAGCCCCAGCATTTT.